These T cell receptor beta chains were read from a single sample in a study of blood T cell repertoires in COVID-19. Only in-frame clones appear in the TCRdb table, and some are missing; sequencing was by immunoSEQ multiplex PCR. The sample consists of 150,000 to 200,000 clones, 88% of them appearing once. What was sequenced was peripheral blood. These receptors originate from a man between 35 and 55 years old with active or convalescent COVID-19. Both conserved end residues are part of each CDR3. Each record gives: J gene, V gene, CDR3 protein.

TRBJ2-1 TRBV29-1 CSAERREGYYNEQFF
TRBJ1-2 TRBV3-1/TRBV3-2 CASSQVGGNNYGYTF
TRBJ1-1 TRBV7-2 CASSVGLGNTEAFF
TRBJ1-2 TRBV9 CASSVGGGNYGYTF
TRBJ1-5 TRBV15 CATSRWDIGFSNQPQHF
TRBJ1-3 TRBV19 CASKIGRGYGGNTIYF
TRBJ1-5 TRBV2 CASSDPTGTGQPQHF
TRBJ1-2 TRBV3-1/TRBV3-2 CASSQDVPGQVRYGYTF
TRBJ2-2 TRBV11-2 CASSHLRDRGRTGELFF
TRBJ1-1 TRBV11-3 CASSLEQGIYAEAFF
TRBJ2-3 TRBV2 CASQGNGGETDTQYF
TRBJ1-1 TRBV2 CASSRIEGQGARKAFF
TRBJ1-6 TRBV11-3 CASGPGGVGSPLHF
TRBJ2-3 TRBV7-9 CASSLGTTDTQYF
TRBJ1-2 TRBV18 CASSLLLGTENNYGYTF
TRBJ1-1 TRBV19 CASSAPSIRGAFF
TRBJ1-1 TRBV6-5 CASSYTERNTEAFF
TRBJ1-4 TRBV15 CATSRDRVATNEKLFF
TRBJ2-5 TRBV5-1 CASSPTQFQETQYF
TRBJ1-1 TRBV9 CASSLSLDTEAFF
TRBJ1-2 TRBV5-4 CASSFGQVYGYTF
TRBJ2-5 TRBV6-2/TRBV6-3 CASSYLDMSSPAETQYF
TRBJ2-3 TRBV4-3 CASSPGQGASDTQYF
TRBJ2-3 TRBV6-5 CASRDRGTDTQYF
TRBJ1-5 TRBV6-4 CASERTAEDNQPQHF
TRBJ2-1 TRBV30 CAWSAWANEQFF
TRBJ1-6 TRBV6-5 CASSRDRGNSPLHF
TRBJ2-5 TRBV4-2 CASSQGGGQETQYF
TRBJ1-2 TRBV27 CASSWAGGSYGYTF